This entry is about one T cell receptor beta chain. This clone was seen once. No antigen is known for it. No much larger clone exists at a distance of one base, and base qualities are not known. Other nucleotide sequences from this sample produce the same CDR3. The sample's time point, from its label and the paper: about 28 days (+/-7) after the second vaccine dose. Because spike-specific TCR depth and breadth did not differ between the two schedules, AZD1222 recipients who got a second dose at roughly 4 weeks were pooled with those who got a second dose at roughly 12 weeks. Vaccinee samples were obtained from the UK trials COV001 and COV002, which included a single-blind randomized controlled phase 2/3 trial of AZD1222 (ChAdOx1 nCoV-19) in healthy adults. Trial participant PBMC samples were collected at day 0 and day 28 after the second dose for TCRbeta chain sequencing. V and J are truncated by 1 base and 1 base respectively, leaving an intervening sequence of 5 bases. The germline V gene encodes CDR1 LGHDT and CDR2 YNNKEL (reference sequence). Taken from cysteine to phenylalanine, the CDR3 has 14 residues. Only the CDR3 DNA stays, 42 bases, in frame from base 1.

The CDR3 regions of human TCRbeta chains were analyzed by immunosequencing. The original pipeline was this. TCRs in the repertoires were matched against a reference library of SARS-CoV-2-specific TCRs that had been generated with the MIRA antigen-specificity platform. Breadth was defined as the fraction of unique TCRs that were SARS-CoV-2-associated. Depth was defined as the fraction of total T cells that were SARS-CoV-2-associated. Using the MIRA data, each spike-specific TCR was mapped to the spike region that the TCR reacts to and placed in a CD4 or CD8 class. Log10-transformed breadth and depth values were compared by one-way ANOVA with Sidak's multiple comparisons tests. TCRdb mirrors the immuneACCESS table, restricted to in-frame sequences. Some clones are absent from its copies; in checked studies, under half trace to an unresolved V gene, and the reason for the others is unknown. V and J calls and clone size are those listed in that table; D and trimming were worked out from the DNA. The sample table records about 120,000 clones; 90% to 95% of these occur just once. 5% of the sample comes from the top ten.

The sample is drawn from a study of T cell responses to AZD1222 COVID-19 vaccine listed by TCRdb under 2021. About the study as a whole: A total of about 230 trial participants underwent TCR sequencing, of whom approximately 210 received two doses of AZD1222 and 26 received two doses of the MenACWY control vaccine. Trial participants were enrolled by age into subgroups of 18-55, 56-69 and 70-plus years, and around 140, 26 and 57 TCR-sequenced participants, respectively, were included in these subgroups. Here is what the overall study found, with its caveats: The whole spike protein was spanned by vaccine-associated CD4 TCRs, and dominant responses were seen in regions 160-218 and 743-854. Participants were mostly white British, with more females than males. The authors suggested clonal diversity may have been underestimated. Conclusions about previously exposed vaccinees are limited, since just six AZD1222 recipients were seropositive for SARS-CoV-2 at baseline. Because no day 14 peak-response samples were available, the repertoires could be characterized only after the peak T cell response. After two AZD1222 doses, both the breadth and the depth of spike-specific TCRs were significantly higher than at day 0 and than in MenACWY recipients. Reportedly, close to half of the unique spike-specific TCRs recognized epitopes lying outside the regions that are mutated in the B.1.351 and B.1.1.7 variants. The 56-69-year group was small, and its depth increase did not reach significance, likely because of low power.

Sequences were derived from peripheral blood, sampled 28 days after the second AZD1222 dose. The chain uses TRBV3-1 (or the pseudogene TRBV3-2) and TRBJ1-5; the D gene lacks a confident call. This receptor was identified in an adult who received the AZD1222 COVID-19 vaccine. The base sequence is TGTGCCAGCAGCCAAGGGAGCAGCAATCAGCCCCAGCATTTT. This yields the protein CASSQGSSNQPQHF.